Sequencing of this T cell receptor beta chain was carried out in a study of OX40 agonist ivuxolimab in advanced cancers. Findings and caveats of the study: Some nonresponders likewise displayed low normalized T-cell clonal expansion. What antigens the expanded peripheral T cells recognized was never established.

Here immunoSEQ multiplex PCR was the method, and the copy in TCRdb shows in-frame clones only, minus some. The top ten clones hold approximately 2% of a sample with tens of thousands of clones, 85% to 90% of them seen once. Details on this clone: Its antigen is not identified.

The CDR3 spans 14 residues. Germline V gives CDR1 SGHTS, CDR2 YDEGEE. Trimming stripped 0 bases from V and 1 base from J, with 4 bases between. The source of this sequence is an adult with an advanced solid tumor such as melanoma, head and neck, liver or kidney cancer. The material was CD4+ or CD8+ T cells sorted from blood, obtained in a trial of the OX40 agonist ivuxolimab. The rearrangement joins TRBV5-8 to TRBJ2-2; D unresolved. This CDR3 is CASSLGQNTGELFF. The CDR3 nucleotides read TGTGCCAGCAGCTTGGGACAGAACACCGGGGAGCTGTTTTTT.